Here is one T cell receptor beta chain with its context. Its cognate antigen is unknown. Some clones are missing from TCRdb's copy, which holds only in-frame ones; the method was immunoSEQ multiplex PCR. The sample holds approximately 70,000 clones, around 90% seen once. CDR3 length: 14 residues. Trimming took off 5 bases at V and 2 bases at J, with 13 bases between the two ends. In germline, CDR1 is SGHAT, CDR2 FQNNGV. This sample was taken from a study of OX40 agonist ivuxolimab in advanced cancers. The study, taken as a whole, reports: By week 6 at 0.1 to 3.0 mg/kg, blood CD4+ and CD8+ T cells had expanded clonally.

The receptor was isolated from an adult with an advanced solid tumor such as melanoma, head and neck, liver or kidney cancer. The chain employs TRBV11-2 and TRBJ2-7, with D perhaps TRBD1 or TRBD2 (5 bases each). Here the sequenced sample was CD4+ or CD8+ T cells sorted from blood, taken in a trial of the OX40 agonist ivuxolimab. The CDR3 reads CASSPRTGPYEQYF. For the CDR3, the DNA is TGTGCCAGCAGCCCTAGGACGGGACCCTACGAGCAGTACTTC.